This T cell receptor (beta chain) was found in a study of identical twins. Findings of the study overall: These conclusions were based on statistical analysis (cross-sectional, not following the same donors).

About this clonotype itself: Its matching antigen is unknown.

A single record per CDR3 protein comes from TCRdb applying MiXCR to the 5' RACE reads. The sample has 690,000 or so distinct CDR3 sequences; around 8.3% are singletons. V was clipped by 1 base and J by 6 bases, with 12 bases between them. Germline V CDR1 and CDR2: SGHVS, FNYEAQ. This CDR3 contains 14 residues. The same sample was also used in a study of yellow fever vaccine responses in identical twins.

The sequence derives from a woman aged 18-35 years in good health. J is TRBJ2-5 and V is TRBV7-6; weak D call: TRBD1 (6 bases). The sequencing input was PBMCs. The CDR3 nucleotides are TGTGCCAGCAGCTTAGAGTCAGGGGCCAAGACCCAGTACTTC. Protein: CASSLESGAKTQYF.